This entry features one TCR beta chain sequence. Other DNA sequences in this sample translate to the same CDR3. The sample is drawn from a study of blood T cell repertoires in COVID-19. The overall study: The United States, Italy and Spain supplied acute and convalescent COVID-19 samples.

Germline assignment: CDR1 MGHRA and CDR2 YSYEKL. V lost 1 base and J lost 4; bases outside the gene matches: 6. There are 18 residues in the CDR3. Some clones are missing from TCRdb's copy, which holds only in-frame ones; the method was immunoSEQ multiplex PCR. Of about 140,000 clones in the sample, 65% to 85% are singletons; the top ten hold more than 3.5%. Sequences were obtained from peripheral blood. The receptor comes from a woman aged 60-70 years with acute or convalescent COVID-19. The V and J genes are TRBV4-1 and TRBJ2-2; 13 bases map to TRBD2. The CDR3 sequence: CASSQGGLAGVGTGELFF. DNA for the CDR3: TGCGCCAGCAGCCAAGGAGGACTAGCGGGAGTAGGCACCGGGGAGCTGTTTTTT.